These 7 T cell receptor beta chains were sequenced from one sample in a study of blood T cell repertoires in COVID-19. Generated by immunoSEQ multiplex PCR, the TCRdb table keeps only in-frame clones and is missing some. The table includes around 130,000 clones, around 85% detected once. Sequencing used peripheral blood. The receptors originated from a woman older than 75 with acute or convalescent COVID-19.

The V and J genes are TRBV19 and TRBJ2-4, with TRBD1 as a possible D gene (6 bases). CDR3 length equals 14 residues. Germline values: CDR1 LNHDA, CDR2 SQIVND (reference sequence). V shed 3 bases and J shed 2 bases, with 8 bases lying between them. CDR3 in amino acids: CASSIQGPKNIQYF. In DNA form, the CDR3 reads TGTGCCAGTAGTATCCAGGGGCCCAAAAACATTCAGTACTTC.

The chain uses TRBV2 and TRBJ1-5, with 7 positions matching TRBD1. This CDR3 is 15 amino acids long. Looked up from germline, CDR1 is SNHLY and CDR2 is FYNNEI. The V segment lost 7 bases and the J segment 4 bases; nucleotides outside the gene matches: 10. CDR3 protein: CASTPTDRVNQPQHF. The CDR3 DNA reads as TGTGCCAGCACCCCCACCGACAGGGTTAATCAGCCCCAGCATTTT.

This chain connects TRBV4-2 to TRBJ1-3; D not resolved. The length of the CDR3 is 18 residues. V was cut by 0 bases and J by 0 bases, with 15 bases left in between. Germline assignment: CDR1 LGHNA and CDR2 YNFKEQ. Written as DNA, the CDR3 is TGTGCCAGCAGCCAAGATCTCCGTTCGGCGGCCTCTGGAAACACCATATATTTT. This codes for CASSQDLRSAASGNTIYF.

The rearrangement joins TRBV19 to TRBJ1-5; TRBD1 matches at 8 bases. V was clipped by 4 bases and J by 5 bases; unmatched bases: 7. This CDR3 has 15 amino acids. Per germline, CDR1 LNHDA and CDR2 SQIVND (reference sequence). The CDR3 nucleotides read TGTGCCAGTAGTAGGGGCAGGGGGCGCGATCAGCCCCAGCATTTT. This encodes CASSRGRGRDQPQHF.

This clone was seen more than once but under ten times. This sequence joins TRBV7-2 and TRBJ1-1; D is possibly TRBD1 (6 bases). The CDR3 length is 13 residues. CDR1 and CDR2 (germline): SGHTA, FQGNSA. Trimming removed 2 bases at V and 3 bases at J, with 7 bases between. For the CDR3, the DNA is TGTGCCAGCAGCTTAAACAGGGACACTGAAGCTTTCTTT. It yields the protein CASSLNRDTEAFF.

The rearrangement links TRBV12-5 to TRBJ2-7, with TRBD1 identical over 9 bases. Trimming at V came to 3 bases and at J to 3 bases, leaving 6 bases not matched to a gene. Germline CDR1 reads LGHNT; CDR2 reads FRNRAP. The CDR3 covers 15 residues. CDR3 coding DNA: TGTGCTAGTGGTTTACTCCAGGACAGGGGCTACGAGCAGTACTTC. It specifies CASGLLQDRGYEQYF.

This sequence joins TRBV7-9 and TRBJ1-2; D not resolved. V was cut by 0 bases and J by 0 bases, with 8 bases left in between. Germline CDR1 is SEHNR and CDR2 is FQNEAQ (reference sequence). The CDR3 has 15 residues. The chain's CDR3 is CASSLATGTNYGYTF. In nucleotides, the CDR3 is TGTGCCAGCAGCTTAGCGACTGGTACTAACTATGGCTACACCTTC.